This record looks at one T cell receptor (beta chain) sequence and its context. This specimen belongs to a study of control samples from healthy donors and cancer patients. Generated by immunoSEQ multiplex PCR, the TCRdb table keeps only in-frame clones and is missing some. The sample consists of under 75,000 clones, 65% to 90% of them appearing once. The CDR3 consists of 16 residues. In germline, CDR1 is MNHEY, CDR2 SMNVEV (reference sequence). Trimming removed 2 bases at V and 7 bases at J, with 18 bases between. What was sequenced was blood. The source is a man aged 35 to 55 in good health. This rearrangement joins TRBV27 to TRBJ2-1; tentative D call: TRBD2 (6 bases). The CDR3 loop reads CASSLRQSLGGNEQFF. CDR3 in DNA: TGTGCCAGCAGTTTAAGACAGTCACTCGGGGGAAATGAGCAGTTCTTC.